The entry below describes one T cell receptor beta chain. Its antigen remains unidentified. The sequenced template was cDNA made from the entire isolated RNA. TCRdb's copy holds only in-frame clones and misses some; the assay was immunoSEQ multiplex PCR. Among fewer than 450,000 clones listed, roughly 13% were seen once. The entry originates in a study of beta chain features in type 1 diabetes. V lost 1 base, J lost 0 bases, and 6 bases lay in between. This CDR3 has 14 amino acids. Germline CDR1 SGHVS, CDR2 FNYEAQ. Points from the study as a whole: Sequencing used cDNA, and cells with high TCR expression could therefore be over-represented. Moderate yet significant TCRB CDR3 shortening was seen in Type 1 diabetes patients in all four CD4+ subsets. Small HLA sub-analyses could not settle whether HLA shapes TCRB rearrangement.

CD45RO/CCR7/CD25/CD127/CD95/CD27 staining was used to isolate CD4+ naive, central memory, regulatory and stem cell-like memory cells by sorting. Sequencing input: naive CD4+ T cells from blood. The origin of this receptor is a woman between 18 and 29 years old with type 1 diabetes. This sequence joins TRBV7-6 and TRBJ1-1; D ambiguous. CDR3 nucleotide sequence: TGTGCCAGCAGCTTAGGAAACATGAACACTGAAGCTTTCTTT. Translation: CASSLGNMNTEAFF.